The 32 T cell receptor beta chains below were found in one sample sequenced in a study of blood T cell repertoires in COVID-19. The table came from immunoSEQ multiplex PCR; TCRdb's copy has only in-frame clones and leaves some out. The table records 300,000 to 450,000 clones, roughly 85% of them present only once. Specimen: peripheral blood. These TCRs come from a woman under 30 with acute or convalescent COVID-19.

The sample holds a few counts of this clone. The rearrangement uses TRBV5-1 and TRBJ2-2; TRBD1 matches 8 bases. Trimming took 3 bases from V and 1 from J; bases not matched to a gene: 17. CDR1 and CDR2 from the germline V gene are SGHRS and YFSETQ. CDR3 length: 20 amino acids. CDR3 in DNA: TGCGCCAGCAGCTCCCCGGGACAGGCGGGGATCGGGGGGAACACCGGGGAGCTGTTTTTT. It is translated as CASSSPGQAGIGGNTGELFF.

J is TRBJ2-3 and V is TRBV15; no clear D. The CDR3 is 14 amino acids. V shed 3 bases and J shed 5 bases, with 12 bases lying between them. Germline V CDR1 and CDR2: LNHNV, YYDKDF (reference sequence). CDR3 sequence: CATSRVQVEDTQYF. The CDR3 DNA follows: TGTGCCACCAGCAGGGTCCAGGTGGAAGATACGCAGTATTTT.

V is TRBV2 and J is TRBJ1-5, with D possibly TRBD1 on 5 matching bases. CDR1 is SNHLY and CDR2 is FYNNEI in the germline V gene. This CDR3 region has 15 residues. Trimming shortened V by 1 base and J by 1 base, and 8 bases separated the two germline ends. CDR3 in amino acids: CASSEEGLSNQPQHF. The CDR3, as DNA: TGTGCCAGCAGTGAAGAGGGGCTGAGCAATCAGCCCCAGCATTTT. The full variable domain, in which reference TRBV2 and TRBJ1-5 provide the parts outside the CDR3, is EPEVTQTPSHQVTQMGQEVILRCVPISNHLYFYWYRQILGQKVEFLVSFYNNEISEKSEIFDDQFSVERPDGSNFTLKIRSTKLEDSAMYFCASSEEGLSNQPQHFGDGTRLSIL.

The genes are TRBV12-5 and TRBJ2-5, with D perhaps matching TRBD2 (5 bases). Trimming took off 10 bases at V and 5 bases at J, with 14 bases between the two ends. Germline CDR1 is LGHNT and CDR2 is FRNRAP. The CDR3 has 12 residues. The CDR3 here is CATSPGGETQYF. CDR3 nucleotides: TGTGCTACCAGTCCCGGCGGGGAGACCCAGTACTTC.

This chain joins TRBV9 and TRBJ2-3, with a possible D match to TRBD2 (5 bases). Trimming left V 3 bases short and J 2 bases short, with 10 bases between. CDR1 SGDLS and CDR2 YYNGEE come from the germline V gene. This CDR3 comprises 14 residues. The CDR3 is CASSAGVTTDTQYF. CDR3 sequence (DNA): TGTGCCAGCAGCGCCGGGGTTACCACAGATACGCAGTATTTT.

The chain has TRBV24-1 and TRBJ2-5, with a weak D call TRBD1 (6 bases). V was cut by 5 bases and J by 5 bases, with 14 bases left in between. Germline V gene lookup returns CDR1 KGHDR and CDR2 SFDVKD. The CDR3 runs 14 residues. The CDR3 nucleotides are TGTGCCACCAGTGGGCCAGGGGCAAGGGAGACCCAGTACTTC. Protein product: CATSGPGARETQYF.

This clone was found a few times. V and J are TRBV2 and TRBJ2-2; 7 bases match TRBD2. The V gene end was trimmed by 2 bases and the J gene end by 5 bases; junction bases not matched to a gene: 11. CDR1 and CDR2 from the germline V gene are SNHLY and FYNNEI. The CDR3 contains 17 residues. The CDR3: CASSEYGGGPGTGELFF. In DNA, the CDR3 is TGTGCCAGCAGTGAATATGGCGGGGGTCCCGGGACCGGGGAGCTGTTTTTT.

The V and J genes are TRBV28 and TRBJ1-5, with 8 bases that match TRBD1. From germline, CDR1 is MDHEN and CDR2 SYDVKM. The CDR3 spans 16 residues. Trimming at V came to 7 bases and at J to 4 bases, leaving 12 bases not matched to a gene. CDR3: CASTWDGTGTNQPQHF. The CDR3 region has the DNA TGTGCCAGCACGTGGGATGGGACAGGCACTAATCAGCCCCAGCATTTT.

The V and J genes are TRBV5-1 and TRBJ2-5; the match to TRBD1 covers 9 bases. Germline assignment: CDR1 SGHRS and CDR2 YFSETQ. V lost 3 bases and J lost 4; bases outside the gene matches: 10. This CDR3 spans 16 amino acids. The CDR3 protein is CASSSIGQGFAETQYF. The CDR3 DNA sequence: TGCGCCAGCAGCTCGATCGGACAGGGGTTCGCAGAGACCCAGTACTTC.

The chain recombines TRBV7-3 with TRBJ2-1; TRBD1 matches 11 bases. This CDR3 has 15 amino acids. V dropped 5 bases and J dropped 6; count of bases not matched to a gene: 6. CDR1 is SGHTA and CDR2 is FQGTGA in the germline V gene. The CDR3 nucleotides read TGTGCCAGCAGCAAGCGCGGGACAGGGGGCAATGAGCAGTTCTTC. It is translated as CASSKRGTGGNEQFF. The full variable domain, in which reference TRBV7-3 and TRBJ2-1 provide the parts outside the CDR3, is GAGVSQTPSNKVTEKGKYVELRCDPISGHTALYWYRQSLGQGPEFLIYFQGTGAADDSGLPNDRFFAVRPEGSVSTLKIQRTERGDSAVYLCASSKRGTGGNEQFFGPGTRLTVL.

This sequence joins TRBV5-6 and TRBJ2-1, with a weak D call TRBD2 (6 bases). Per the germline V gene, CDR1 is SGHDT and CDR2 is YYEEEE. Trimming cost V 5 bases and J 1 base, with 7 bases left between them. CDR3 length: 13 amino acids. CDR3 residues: CASSRGSYNEQFF. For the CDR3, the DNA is TGTGCCAGCAGTCGGGGGTCCTACAATGAGCAGTTCTTC.

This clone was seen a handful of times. The CDR3 reads CASSTSRARNTEAFF. The CDR3 DNA is TGTGCCAGTAGTACGTCCAGGGCGCGGAACACTGAAGCTTTCTTT. This chain links TRBV19 with TRBJ1-1; possibly TRBD1 for D (5 bases). This CDR3 comprises 15 residues. Trimming removed 4 bases at V and 1 base at J, with 13 bases between. CDR1 is LNHDA and CDR2 is SQIVND in the germline V gene (reference sequence).

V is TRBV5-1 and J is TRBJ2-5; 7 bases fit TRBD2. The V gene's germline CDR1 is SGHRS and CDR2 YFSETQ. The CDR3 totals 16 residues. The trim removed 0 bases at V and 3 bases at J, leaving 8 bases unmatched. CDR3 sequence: CASSLEPAGEEETQYF. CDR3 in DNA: TGCGCCAGCAGCTTGGAGCCGGCGGGGGAGGAAGAGACCCAGTACTTC.

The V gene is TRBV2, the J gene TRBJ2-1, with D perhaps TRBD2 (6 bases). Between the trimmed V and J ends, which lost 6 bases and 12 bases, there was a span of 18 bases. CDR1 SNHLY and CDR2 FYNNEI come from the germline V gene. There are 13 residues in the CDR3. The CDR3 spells CASSEAEGLVQFF. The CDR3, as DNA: TGTGCCAGCAGCGAGGCGGAGGGCCTGGTGCAGTTCTTC.

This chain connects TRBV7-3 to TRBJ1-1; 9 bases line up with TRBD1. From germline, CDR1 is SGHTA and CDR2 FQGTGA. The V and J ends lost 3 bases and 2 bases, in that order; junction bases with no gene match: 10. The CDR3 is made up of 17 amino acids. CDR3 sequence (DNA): TGTGCCAGCAGCTTCTACGTAACAGGGGGCCTAAACACTGAAGCTTTCTTT. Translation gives CASSFYVTGGLNTEAFF.

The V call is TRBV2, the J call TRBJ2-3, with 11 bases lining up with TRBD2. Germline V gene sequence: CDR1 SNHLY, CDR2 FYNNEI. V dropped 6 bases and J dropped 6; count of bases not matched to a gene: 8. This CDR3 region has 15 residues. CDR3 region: CASRALTSGTDTQYF. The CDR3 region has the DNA TGTGCCAGCAGGGCACTGACTAGCGGGACGGATACGCAGTATTTT.

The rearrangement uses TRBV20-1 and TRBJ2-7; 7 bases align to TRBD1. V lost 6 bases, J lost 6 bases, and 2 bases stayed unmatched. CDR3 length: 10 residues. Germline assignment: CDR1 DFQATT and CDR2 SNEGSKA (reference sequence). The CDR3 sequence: CSATGAEQYF. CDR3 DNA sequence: TGCAGTGCCACAGGGGCCGAGCAGTACTTC.

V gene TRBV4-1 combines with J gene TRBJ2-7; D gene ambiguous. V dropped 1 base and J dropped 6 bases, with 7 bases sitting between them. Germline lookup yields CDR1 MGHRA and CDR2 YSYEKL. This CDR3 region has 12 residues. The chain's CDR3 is CASSQGNFEQYF. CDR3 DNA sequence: TGCGCCAGCAGCCAAGGTAATTTCGAGCAGTACTTC.

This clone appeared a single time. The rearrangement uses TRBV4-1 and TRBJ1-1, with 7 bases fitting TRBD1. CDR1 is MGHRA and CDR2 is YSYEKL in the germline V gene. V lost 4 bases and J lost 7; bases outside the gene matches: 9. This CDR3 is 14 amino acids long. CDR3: CASSLHIGQDEAFF. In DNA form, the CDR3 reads TGCGCCAGCAGCCTCCATATCGGACAGGATGAAGCTTTCTTT.

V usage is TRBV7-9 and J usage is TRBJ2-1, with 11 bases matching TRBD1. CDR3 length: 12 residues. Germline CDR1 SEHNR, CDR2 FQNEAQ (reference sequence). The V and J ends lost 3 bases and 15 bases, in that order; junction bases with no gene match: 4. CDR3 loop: CASSFFGTGGFF. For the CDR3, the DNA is TGTGCCAGCAGCTTCTTCGGGACAGGGGGGTTCTTC.

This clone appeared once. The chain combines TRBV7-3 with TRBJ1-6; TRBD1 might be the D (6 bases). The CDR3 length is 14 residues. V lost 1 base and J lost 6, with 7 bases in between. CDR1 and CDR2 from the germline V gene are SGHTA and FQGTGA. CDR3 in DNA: TGTGCCAGCAGCTTAATAGGGGGTAATTCACCCCTCCACTTT. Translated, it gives CASSLIGGNSPLHF.

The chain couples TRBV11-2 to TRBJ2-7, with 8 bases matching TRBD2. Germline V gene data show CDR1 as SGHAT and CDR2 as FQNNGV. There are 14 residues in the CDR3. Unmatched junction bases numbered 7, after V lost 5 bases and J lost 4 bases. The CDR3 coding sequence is TGTGCCAGCAGCCCCGGGGGGGCCGGGTACGAGCAGTACTTC. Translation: CASSPGGAGYEQYF.

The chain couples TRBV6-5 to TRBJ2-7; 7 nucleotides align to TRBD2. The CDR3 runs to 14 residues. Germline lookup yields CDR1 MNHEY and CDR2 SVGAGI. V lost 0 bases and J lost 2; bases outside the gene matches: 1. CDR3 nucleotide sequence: TGTGCCAGCAGTTACTCCGCGGGGGCCTACGAGCAGTACTTC. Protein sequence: CASSYSAGAYEQYF.

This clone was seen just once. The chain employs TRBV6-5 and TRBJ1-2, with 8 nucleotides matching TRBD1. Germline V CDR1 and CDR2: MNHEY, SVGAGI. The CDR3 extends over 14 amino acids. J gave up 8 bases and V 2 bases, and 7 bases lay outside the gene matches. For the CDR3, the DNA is TGTGCCAGCAGTTACGGCCAGGGGGCGCGGGGCTACACCTTC. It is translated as CASSYGQGARGYTF.

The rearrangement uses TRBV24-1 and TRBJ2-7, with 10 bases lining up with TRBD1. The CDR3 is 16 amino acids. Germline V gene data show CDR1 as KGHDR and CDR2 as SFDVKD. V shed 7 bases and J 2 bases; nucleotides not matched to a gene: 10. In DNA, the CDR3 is TGTGCCACCAGCTCCTCCGGGACAGGGGAACCCTACGAGCAGTACTTC. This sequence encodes CATSSSGTGEPYEQYF.

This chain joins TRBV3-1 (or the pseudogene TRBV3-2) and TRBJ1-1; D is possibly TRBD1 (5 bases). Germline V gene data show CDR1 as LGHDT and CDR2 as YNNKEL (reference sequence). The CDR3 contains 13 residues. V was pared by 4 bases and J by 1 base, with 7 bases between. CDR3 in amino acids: CASSPGKNTEAFF. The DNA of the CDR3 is TGTGCCAGCAGCCCAGGGAAGAACACTGAAGCTTTCTTT.

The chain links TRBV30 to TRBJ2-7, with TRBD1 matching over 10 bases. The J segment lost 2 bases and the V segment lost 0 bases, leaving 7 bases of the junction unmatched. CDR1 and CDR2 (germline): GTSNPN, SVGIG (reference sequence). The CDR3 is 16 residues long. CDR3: CAWSVRGTGVPYEQYF. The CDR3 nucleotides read TGTGCCTGGAGTGTACGAGGGACAGGGGTCCCCTACGAGCAGTACTTC. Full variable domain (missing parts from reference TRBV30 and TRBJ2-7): SQTIHQWPATLVQPVGSPLSLECTVEGTSNPNLYWYRQAAGRGLQLLFYSVGIGQISSEVPQNLSASRPQDRQFILSSKKLLLSDSGFYLCAWSVRGTGVPYEQYFGPGTRLTVT.

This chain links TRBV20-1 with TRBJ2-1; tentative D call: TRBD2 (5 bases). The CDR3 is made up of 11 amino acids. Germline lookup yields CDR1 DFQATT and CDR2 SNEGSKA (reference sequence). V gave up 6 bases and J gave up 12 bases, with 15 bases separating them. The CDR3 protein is CSAWEIGLQFF. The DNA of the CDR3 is TGCAGTGCATGGGAGATCGGGCTGCAGTTCTTC.

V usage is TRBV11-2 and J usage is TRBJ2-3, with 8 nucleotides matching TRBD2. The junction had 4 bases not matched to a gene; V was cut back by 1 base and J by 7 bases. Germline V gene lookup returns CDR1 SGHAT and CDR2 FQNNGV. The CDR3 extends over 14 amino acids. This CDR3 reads CASSLAGGENTQYF. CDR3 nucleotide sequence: TGTGCCAGCAGCTTAGCGGGAGGGGAGAATACGCAGTATTTT.

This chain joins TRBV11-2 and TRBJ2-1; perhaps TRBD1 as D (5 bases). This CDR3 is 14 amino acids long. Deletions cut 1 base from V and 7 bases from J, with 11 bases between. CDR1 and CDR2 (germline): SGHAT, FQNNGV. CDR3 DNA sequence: TGTGCCAGCAGCTTAGTCGGCAGGGTGAATGAGCAGTTCTTC. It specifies CASSLVGRVNEQFF. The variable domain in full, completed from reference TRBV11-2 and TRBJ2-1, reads EAGVAQSPRYKIIEKRQSVAFWCNPISGHATLYWYQQILGQGPKLLIQFQNNGVVDDSQLPKDRFSAERLKGVDSTLKIQPAKLEDSAVYLCASSLVGRVNEQFFGPGTRLTVL.

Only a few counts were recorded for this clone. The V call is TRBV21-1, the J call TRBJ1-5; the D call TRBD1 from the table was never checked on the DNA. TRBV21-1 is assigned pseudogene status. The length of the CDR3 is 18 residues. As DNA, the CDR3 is TGTGCCAGCAGCAAAGGAACGGGCAGGGGACCACCTTTACAGCCCCAGCATTTT. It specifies CASSKGTGRGPPLQPQHF.

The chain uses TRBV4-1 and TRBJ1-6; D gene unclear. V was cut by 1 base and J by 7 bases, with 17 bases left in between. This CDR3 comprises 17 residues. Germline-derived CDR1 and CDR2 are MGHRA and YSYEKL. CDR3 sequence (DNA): TGCGCCAGCAGCCAAGTTAAGCTCGGGATATGGAATTCACCCCTCCACTTT. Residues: CASSQVKLGIWNSPLHF.